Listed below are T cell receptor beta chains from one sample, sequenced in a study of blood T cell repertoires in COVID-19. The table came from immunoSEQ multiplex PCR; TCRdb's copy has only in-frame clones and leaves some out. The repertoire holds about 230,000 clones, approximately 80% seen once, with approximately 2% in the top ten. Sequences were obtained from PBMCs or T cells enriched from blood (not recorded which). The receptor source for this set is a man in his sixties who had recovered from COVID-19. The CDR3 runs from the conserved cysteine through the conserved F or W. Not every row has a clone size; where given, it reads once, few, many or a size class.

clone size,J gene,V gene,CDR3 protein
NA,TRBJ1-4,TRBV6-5,CASSYGAGGRKLFF
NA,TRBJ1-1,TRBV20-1,CSASRGSEAFF
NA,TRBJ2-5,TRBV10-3,CATRGLGETQYF
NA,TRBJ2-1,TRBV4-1,CASSQDRTGGREQFF
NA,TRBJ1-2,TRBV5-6,CASSFGQGGANYGYTF
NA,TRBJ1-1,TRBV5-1,CASSQTPGQGKNTEAFF
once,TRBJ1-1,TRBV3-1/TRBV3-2,CASSHNRGTEAFF
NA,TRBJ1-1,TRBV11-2,CASSPRARGGEAFF
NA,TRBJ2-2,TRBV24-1,CATGQGIITGELFF
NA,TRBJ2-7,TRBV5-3,CARSLATIPDYEQYF
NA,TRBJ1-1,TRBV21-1,CASIKDRKNTEAFF
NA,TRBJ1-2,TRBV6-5,CASSPRQGSYGYTF
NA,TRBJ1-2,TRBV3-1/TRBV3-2,CASSSRQGQNGYTF
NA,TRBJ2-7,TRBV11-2,CASSWGTGPYEQYF
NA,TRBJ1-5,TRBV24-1,CATSETGDEQPQHF
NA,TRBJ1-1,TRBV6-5,CASRNQGVVEAFF
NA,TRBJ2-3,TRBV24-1,CATSDSRTADTQYF
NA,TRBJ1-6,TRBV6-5,CASSYSTGQGLAPLHF
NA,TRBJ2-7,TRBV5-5,CASSLSYSYEQYF
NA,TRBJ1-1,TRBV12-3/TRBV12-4,CASSLQGDTEAFF
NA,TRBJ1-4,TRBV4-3,CASSQEEVGLGGKLFF
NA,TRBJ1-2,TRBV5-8,CASSTWPRDSYGYTF
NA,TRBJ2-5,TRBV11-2,CASSLGFQGFGTQYF
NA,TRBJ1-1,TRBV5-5,CASSWTGALEAFF
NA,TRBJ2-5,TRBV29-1,CSESGGEETQYF
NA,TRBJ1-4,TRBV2,CASSAGVINEKLFF
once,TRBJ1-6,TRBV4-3,CASSLDRGNHNSPLHF
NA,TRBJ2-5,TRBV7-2,CASSFSGMQETQYF
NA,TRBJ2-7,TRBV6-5,CASSPQGYEQYF
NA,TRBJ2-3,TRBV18,CASSPGAGYTDTQYF
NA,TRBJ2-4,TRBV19,CASSIGQERDIQYF
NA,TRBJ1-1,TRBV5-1,CASSLGLMNTEAFF
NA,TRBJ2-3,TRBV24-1,CATSDSSVERTDTQYF
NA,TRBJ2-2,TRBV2,CASKEDREATGELFF
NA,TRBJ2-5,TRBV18,CASSPIAGIIETQYF
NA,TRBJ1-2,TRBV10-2,CASSEGQGDGYTF
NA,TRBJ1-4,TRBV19,CASSKQGSNEKLFF
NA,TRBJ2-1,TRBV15,CATSRVRDRGTYNEQFF
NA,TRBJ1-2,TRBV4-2,CASSQDEGQTGLGVYGYTF
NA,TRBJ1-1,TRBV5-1,CASSLALVPNAEAFF
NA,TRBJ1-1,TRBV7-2,CASSSEGAGTEAFF
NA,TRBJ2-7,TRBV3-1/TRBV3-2,CASSQVTGYEQYF
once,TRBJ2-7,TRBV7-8,CASSFSTGTGAYEQYF
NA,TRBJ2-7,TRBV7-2,CASSYTGTVNEQYF
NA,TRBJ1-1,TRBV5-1,CASNPGVLETEAFF
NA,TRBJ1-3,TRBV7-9,CASSSIDRGPGNTIYF
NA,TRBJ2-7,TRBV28,CASRQSGGAQHEQYF
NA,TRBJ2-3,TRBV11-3,CASSPQGNTDTQYF
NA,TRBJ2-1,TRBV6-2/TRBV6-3,CASSTSGVTYNEQFF
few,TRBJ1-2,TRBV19,CASCPVLTGGGYGYTF
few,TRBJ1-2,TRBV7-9,CASSKIPDRGRDYGYTF
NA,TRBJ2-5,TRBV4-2,CASSSGTSGGPQETQYF